Sequencing of this TCR beta chain was carried out in a study of shared clonotypes between healthy human individuals (dated by TCRdb to 2018 to 2021). As for the study more broadly: A couple of women and a few men aged 18 to 49 years were included in the cohort. To increase sequencing depth and limit assay-specific biases, TCR repertoire library preparation and sequencing were carried out by different laboratories using diverse techniques. To estimate repertoire size and how much clonotypes are shared between individuals, the study performed deep sequencing of blood TCR repertoires from about 5 healthy adults. Each donor's leukapheresis produced roughly between about 0.8 and 10 billion PBMCs. Per donor, three plates each were used for CD4 naive and CD4 memory, two for CD8 naive, and one for CD8 memory.

The germline V gene (reference sequence) supplies CDR1 MNHEY and CDR2 SMNVEV. Inclusive of the bounding cysteine and phenylalanine, the CDR3 is 15 residues long. CDR3 DNA is the only sequence kept; it has 45 bases, read in frame from the first base. The junction shows trimming of 5 bases on V and 5 bases on J, and the gene matches do not reach 11 bases of it. Turning to this clone: Its recognized antigen is unknown. No quality values exist for individual bases; no much larger clone is one base distant.

TCR CDR3 regions were amplified from genomic DNA by multiplex PCR using the deep immunoSEQ assay. For each cell subset, the extracted genomic DNA was distributed evenly across all wells of several immunoSEQ 96-well plates, and each plate served as one replicate. For sorted subsets, roughly 0.2 ug genomic DNA, equal to 30,000 to 35,000 T cell genomes, was loaded into each replicate PCR. Purified libraries were measured with a Qubit 3.0 fluorometer, size-checked on a Bioanalyzer 2100, and measured again with the KAPA Library Quantification kit. A separate single-read 150-cycle Illumina NextSeq 550 flow cell was used to sequence each immunoSEQ 96-well plate. The authors processed their data as follows. The immunoSEQ output contained only junctional sequences without quality scores, so filtering could not match that applied to full-length reads. Sequences were annotated with PyIR, a Python wrapper for IgBLAST v1.9, using IMGT germline references to assign V/J genes and CDR3. Any read was removed if the V/J assignment was weak (E-value above 1e-6), the CDR3 was missing, or the read contained stop codons, out-of-frame junctions, or ambiguous translated residues. V3J clonotypes were defined as sequences sharing an identical inferred V gene, J gene, and CDR3 amino acid sequence. Percentage overlap between repertoires was computed as shared unique clonotypes divided by the size of the smaller repertoire. Three approaches were used to assess repertoire richness: RTK rarefaction, the Chao1 estimator, and Recon v2.1 estimates of unobserved clonotypes. For all TCRbeta clonotypes obtained by the gDNA method from four donors, generation probabilities were computed with OLGA. Here the immuneACCESS table is served through TCRdb, limited to in-frame sequences with V and J called. Missing clones are a known gap in these copies; in checked studies unresolved V genes cover under half, and the rest lacks a known reason. The D gene and trimming were derived from the DNA, and the V and J assignments and clone size from that table. In this sample the table shows fewer than 850,000 clones, about 92% of which occur a single time. The ten biggest clones cover 34% of the sample.

The investigation overall reported the following: Because the study included a small number of donors, the genetic and exposure-history diversity represented was limited. Even with the large sequencing depth, rarefaction of the sorted-subset datasets indicated that sequencing was incomplete. Sampling was restricted to blood, and TCR repertoires in tissue are likely to differ from TCR repertoires in blood. Sharing across a handful of donors was observed for 5% to 6.5% of naive CD4, 3.5% of naive CD8, 2% to 2.5% of memory CD4, and about 0.4% of memory CD8 clonotypes. Pairwise subsampling indicated that sequencing depth was expected to affect the degree of clonotype sharing among donors. Larger estimated clonotype richness was generally found for naive subsets than for memory subsets. Clonotypes shared by all four sorted-subset donors showed higher generation probabilities than non-shared clonotypes.

The donors were healthy, HIV-negative adults who had no recently reported acute infections or vaccinations. Every donor was a Caucasian adult living in Nashville, Tennessee, USA. The CD8 memory samples were a combination of magnetically selected CD45RO+ cells and CCR7-negative CD45RA+ effector memory (TemRA) cells. After blood collection by leukapheresis, PBMCs were isolated using Ficoll-Histopaque density gradient centrifugation and then cryopreserved in the vapor phase of liquid nitrogen. Purity and quantity of every magnetically sorted T cell population were checked by analytical flow cytometry. Each sorted fraction had its genomic DNA isolated and then quantified by UV absorbance on a Nanodrop 2000c.

This receptor was identified in a man between 18 and 35 years old in good health. Some clones in this sample may be carry-over from other donors' samples. Recombination linked TRBV27 to TRBJ2-5; 7 of the junction bases match TRBD1. Specimen: memory CD8+ T cells from PBMCs. The cell subset or site label for this specimen denotes: CD45RO+ cells pooled with CCR7-negative TemRA cells. The CDR3: CASSHRGGILETQYF. In nucleotide form, the sequence is TGTGCCAGCAGTCACAGGGGTGGGATTTTGGAGACCCAGTACTTC.